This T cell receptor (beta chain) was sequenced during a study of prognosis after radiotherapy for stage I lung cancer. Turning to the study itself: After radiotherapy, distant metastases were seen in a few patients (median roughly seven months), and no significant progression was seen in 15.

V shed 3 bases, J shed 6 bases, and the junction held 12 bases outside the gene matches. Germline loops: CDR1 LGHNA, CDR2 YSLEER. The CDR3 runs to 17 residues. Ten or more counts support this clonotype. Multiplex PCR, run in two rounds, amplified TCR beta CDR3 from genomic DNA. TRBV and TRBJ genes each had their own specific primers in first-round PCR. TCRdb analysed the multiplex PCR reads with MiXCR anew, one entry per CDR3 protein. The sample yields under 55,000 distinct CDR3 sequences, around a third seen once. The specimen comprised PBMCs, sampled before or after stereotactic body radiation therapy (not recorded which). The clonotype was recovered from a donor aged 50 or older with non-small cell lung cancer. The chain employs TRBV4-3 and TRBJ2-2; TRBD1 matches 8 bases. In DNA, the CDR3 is TGCGCCAGCAGCCATCAATTACCGGGACAGGTGCCCGGGGAGCTGTTTTTT. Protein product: CASSHQLPGQVPGELFF.